The clone carrying this T cell receptor beta chain has just one count. These data come from a study of OX40 agonist ivuxolimab in advanced cancers. Study background: Those enrolled were approximately 78% male, with a mean age of 60 years and ages from roughly 20 to 90. Partial responses, seen in three patients, involved one hepatocellular carcinoma and two cutaneous melanomas.

TCRdb's table, derived via immunoSEQ multiplex PCR, lists solely in-frame clones and lacks some. Here the sample spans around 30,000 clones, 82% being singletons. The CDR3 has 12 amino acids. With 6 bases removed from V and 4 bases from J, the gap between germline ends came to 8 bases. Germline loops: CDR1 SGHTA, CDR2 FQGNSA. The TCR originated in an adult with an advanced solid tumor such as melanoma, head and neck, liver or kidney cancer. This sample comprised CD4+ or CD8+ T cells sorted from blood, obtained in a trial of the OX40 agonist ivuxolimab. The chain employs TRBV7-2 and TRBJ2-3; D is undetermined. The CDR3 region has the DNA TGTGCCAGCAGGGATGGGGCAGATACGCAGTATTTT. This sequence encodes CASRDGADTQYF.